The source of this TCR beta chain is a study of a mutant IDH1 vaccine in newly diagnosed glioma. Study summary: Onset of vaccination occurred 4-6 weeks following radiotherapy alone, or with temozolomide cycles. Study-wide results and limits: Approximately 93% of patients showed vaccine-induced immune responses across multiple MHC alleles.

Assay used: immunoSEQ multiplex PCR; TCRdb lists only in-frame clones, some missing. The sample lists roughly 30,000 clones, roughly 88% seen once, with approximately 2.4% in the top ten. Deletions cut 1 base from V and 3 bases from J, with 10 bases between. The CDR3 extends over 15 amino acids. Germline CDR1 is MDHEN and CDR2 is SYDVKM. Specified time point: week 23, last vaccination. What each vaccine dose contained was 300 ug of mutant IDH1 20-mer peptide, accompanied by topical imiquimod. This clone is a singleton in its sample. Its antigen is still unknown. The chain has TRBV28 and TRBJ1-5; TRBD1 might be the D (6 bases). The sequencing here drew on PBMCs, taken from a glioma patient whose treatment included an IDH1 peptide vaccine. This sequence was found in a man between 35 and 55 years old with glioma. The CDR3 loop is CASSLLSGDNQPQHF. The CDR3 nucleotides read TGTGCCAGCAGTTTATTATCAGGGGACAATCAGCCCCAGCATTTT. The variable domain in full, with the rest retrieved from reference TRBV28 and TRBJ1-5, is DVKVTQSSRYLVKRTGEKVFLECVQDMDHENMFWYRQDPGLGLRLIYFSYDVKMKEKGDIPEGYSVSREKKERFSLILESASTNQTSMYLCASSLLSGDNQPQHFGDGTRLSIL.